Below are 32 T cell receptor beta chains sequenced from a single sample in a study of liver allograft versus peripheral blood T cells. About the research overall: Recipients' peripheral blood served as the comparator for T cell receptor repertoires in transplanted livers.

One entry per CDR3 protein results from TCRdb running MiXCR on the reads. The sample includes thousands of distinct CDR3 sequences, roughly 21% of them seen just once. Receptor source: a human patient who had a liver transplant. Some T cells may originate from the graft donor.

This clonotype is medium-sized in the sample. A junction end diverges from the germline sequence, so it may reflect a read error. The rearrangement joins TRBV6-2 or TRBV6-3 to TRBJ2-7; 10 bases align to TRBD1. The CDR3 totals 13 residues. Germline V gene lookup returns CDR1 MNHEY and CDR2 SVGEGT. CDR3 loop: CASSRDLDRGRRF. DNA for the CDR3: TGTGCCAGCAGTCGAGACCTGGACAGGGGGAGGCGGTTC.

The rearrangement joins TRBV28 to TRBJ2-1, with D uncertain. V lost 5 bases to trimming and J lost 4 bases, with 12 bases between them. The CDR3 has 14 residues. The germline V gene has CDR1 MDHEN and CDR2 SYDVKM. The CDR3 nucleotides are TGTGCCAGCAGTCGCCAGAGTTTGTACAATGAGCAGTTCTTC. The encoded protein is CASSRQSLYNEQFF.

The chain uses TRBV20-1 and TRBJ2-5; 9 bases are shared with TRBD2. V was pared by 6 bases and J by 2 bases, with 10 bases of the junction left unmatched. The CDR3 is 15 amino acids. Germline-derived CDR1 and CDR2 are DFQATT and SNEGSKA (reference sequence). The CDR3 sequence: CSASPSGAEQETQYF. The CDR3 nucleotides read TGCAGTGCCTCACCTAGCGGGGCGGAACAAGAGACCCAGTACTTC.

This clonotype is termed medium-sized. The chain has TRBV7-2 and TRBJ2-3; D is unresolved. Germline CDR1 SGHTA, CDR2 FQGNSA. The CDR3 has 12 amino acids. V was clipped by 1 base and J by 2 bases, with 1 base between them. The CDR3 spells CASSLDTDTQYF. The CDR3 DNA follows: TGTGCCAGCAGCTTAGACACAGATACGCAGTATTTT.

This clonotype has a count of ten or more. The V gene is TRBV9, the J gene TRBJ2-3, with unresolved D. Germline V gene sequence: CDR1 SGDLS, CDR2 YYNGEE. The CDR3 runs 15 residues. V dropped 2 bases and J dropped 3 bases, with 13 bases sitting between them. CDR3 residues: CASSVRSEKTDTQYF. As DNA, the CDR3 is TGTGCCAGCAGCGTTCGGAGCGAGAAGACAGATACGCAGTATTTT.

Turning to this clonotype: A single base separates this from a much larger clone, so it may be a read error. J is TRBJ1-2 and V is TRBV7-2; weak D call: TRBD1 (6 bases). The V gene's germline CDR1 is SGHTA and CDR2 FQGNSA. The CDR3 sequence is 15 residues long. The CDR3 DNA reads TGTGTCAGCACCGTAGGAGGGGCGGGGGCGCGTAGCTACACCTTC. This codes for CVSTVGGAGARSYTF.

A few counts support this clonotype. The V call is TRBV27, the J call TRBJ2-7; no clear D gene. This CDR3 has 13 residues. Deletions cut 2 bases from V and 7 bases from J, with 12 bases between. Germline CDR1 is MNHEY and CDR2 is SMNVEV (reference sequence). The DNA of the CDR3 is TGTGCCAGCAGTTTAAATCAAGTGGGAGAGCAGTACTTC. This translates into CASSLNQVGEQYF.

The CDR3 nucleotides are TGTGCCTGGTCGGAGGGGGCAGTCAATCAGCCCCAGCATTTT. Amino acid sequence: CAWSEGAVNQPQHF. This chain links TRBV30 with TRBJ1-5; 7 bases align to TRBD1. V was pared by 5 bases and J by 3 bases, with 7 bases of the junction left unmatched. The CDR3 is made up of 14 amino acids. Germline CDR1 is GTSNPN and CDR2 is SVGIG (reference sequence).

This rearrangement joins TRBV5-6 to TRBJ2-7; 7 nucleotides line up with TRBD1. V lost 2 bases and J lost 7; bases outside the gene matches: 6. The CDR3 totals 13 residues. Germline CDR1 reads SGHDT; CDR2 reads YYEEEE. DNA for the CDR3: TGTGCCAGCAGCTTTGACAGGGAGCAAGAGCAGTACTTC. As protein: CASSFDREQEQYF. Combining the CDR3 with reference TRBV5-6 and TRBJ2-7 gives the whole variable domain DAGVTQSPTHLIKTRGQQVTLRCSPKSGHDTVSWYQQALGQGPQFIFQYYEEEERQRGNFPDRFSGHQFPNYSSELNVNALLLGDSALYLCASSFDREQEQYFGPGTRLTVT.

This sequence joins TRBV28 and TRBJ2-1; TRBD2 agrees at 16 bases. CDR3 length equals 16 residues. Germline V gene lookup returns CDR1 MDHEN and CDR2 SYDVKM. V shed 8 bases, J shed 4 bases, and the junction held 5 bases outside the gene matches. The CDR3 sequence: CASLGLAGGTYNEQFF. The CDR3, as DNA: TGTGCCAGCCTGGGACTAGCGGGAGGGACATACAATGAGCAGTTCTTC.

The chain joins TRBV20-1 to TRBJ1-5, with no clear D. The CDR3 sequence is 13 residues long. In germline, CDR1 is DFQATT, CDR2 SNEGSKA (reference sequence). With 0 bases removed from V and 6 bases from J, the gap between germline ends came to 9 bases. The CDR3 coding sequence is TGCAGTGCTAGAGATTACGAGTTTCAGCCCCAGCATTTT. As protein: CSARDYEFQPQHF.

This sequence joins TRBV14 and TRBJ1-6; D remains unclear. CDR3 length: 14 amino acids. Germline CDR1 is SGHDN and CDR2 is FVKESK. Trimming took 5 bases from V and 6 from J, leaving 11 bases between them. CDR3 bases: TGTGCCAGCAGCGCCTCATCCACTAATTCACCCCTCCACTTT. This gives the protein CASSASSTNSPLHF.

The chain uses TRBV20-1 and TRBJ2-1, with D perhaps matching TRBD1 or TRBD2 (5 bases each). There are 14 residues in the CDR3. The V end was cut by 6 bases, the J end by 5 bases, with 17 bases between. Germline CDR1 DFQATT, CDR2 SNEGSKA (reference sequence). The CDR3 DNA sequence: TGCAGTGCCGAGATGGGGCTAGCTCACAATGAGCAGTTCTTC. Its translation: CSAEMGLAHNEQFF.

By proportion, this clonotype is medium-sized. The DNA for the CDR3 is TGTGCCAGCAGCTTAGGGGCCATCCAAGAGACCCAGTACTTC. Protein sequence: CASSLGAIQETQYF. The J gene is TRBJ2-5, the V gene TRBV7-2; D uncertain. V was pared by 1 base and J by 1 base, with 7 bases between. The CDR3 length is 14 residues. Germline CDR1 and CDR2: SGHTA and FQGNSA.

The chain has TRBV9 and TRBJ2-3, with D possibly being TRBD2 (6 bases). This CDR3 is built from 14 residues. Germline CDR1 SGDLS, CDR2 YYNGEE. Trimming shortened V by 0 bases and J by 2 bases, and 7 bases separated the two germline ends. The CDR3 coding sequence is TGTGCCAGCAGCGTAGGCGGGACCACAGATACGCAGTATTTT. As protein: CASSVGGTTDTQYF.

In its sample, this clonotype ranks as medium-sized (0.01 to 0.1%). The chain couples TRBV28 to TRBJ2-2; 8 positions agree with TRBD2. With 4 bases clipped from V and 7 bases from J, the junction kept 11 bases outside the gene matches. CDR1 MDHEN and CDR2 SYDVKM come from the germline V gene. The CDR3 covers 16 residues. The CDR3 nucleotides read TGTGCCAGCAGTTCGCTGGGAGCGGGGGAGGGCGGGGAGCTGTTTTTT. Translating it yields CASSSLGAGEGGELFF.

This chain links TRBV6-6 with TRBJ2-1; 13 bases are shared with TRBD2. V lost 4 bases to trimming and J lost 5 bases; unmatched junction nucleotides: 5. The CDR3 extends over 16 amino acids. The V gene's germline CDR1 is MNHNY and CDR2 SVGAGI (reference sequence). In nucleotides, the CDR3 is TGTGCCAGCAGTTTCCGACTAGCGGGAGGAGACAATGAGCAGTTCTTC. Translated, it gives CASSFRLAGGDNEQFF.

This clonotype was counted many times. The chain employs TRBV18 and TRBJ1-6; D unclear. The CDR3 is made up of 15 amino acids. Per the germline V gene, CDR1 is KGHSH and CDR2 is LQKENI. Trimming removed 3 bases from V and 3 bases from J, with 9 bases in between. CDR3 DNA sequence: TGTGCCAGCTCACCGGCGGTGGACTATAATTCACCCCTCCACTTT. This encodes CASSPAVDYNSPLHF.

By share of the sample, this clonotype is medium-sized (0.01 to 0.1%). The V and J genes are TRBV7-2 and TRBJ1-1; 9 bases match TRBD1. With V trimmed by 5 bases and J by 7 bases, 14 bases remained unmatched. Germline assignment: CDR1 SGHTA and CDR2 FQGNSA. The CDR3 covers 16 residues. As DNA, the CDR3 is TGTGCCAGCAGCCCGGACAGGGGACTCCTCCGGGGTGAAGCTTTCTTT. It yields the protein CASSPDRGLLRGEAFF.

The rearrangement joins TRBV6-2 or TRBV6-3 to TRBJ1-4, with unresolved D. The germline V gene has CDR1 MNHEY and CDR2 SVGEGT. The CDR3 extends over 13 amino acids. With 6 bases removed from V and 8 bases from J, the gap between germline ends came to 13 bases. CDR3 sequence: CASRKGFGEKLFF. The CDR3 DNA sequence: TGTGCCAGCAGGAAAGGGTTTGGCGAAAAACTGTTTTTT.

This clonotype has more than one count but fewer than ten. The V gene is TRBV11-2, the J gene TRBJ1-2, with D tentatively TRBD1 (5 bases). This CDR3 has 14 amino acids. The germline gives CDR1 SGHAT, CDR2 FQNNGV. The V gene lost 5 bases and the J gene lost 1 base, with 11 bases spanning the gap. CDR3 region: CASSPHDSNYGYTF. The CDR3, as DNA: TGTGCCAGCAGCCCACATGACAGTAACTATGGCTACACCTTC.

The CDR3: CASSGDRRGDSPLHF. For the CDR3, the DNA is TGTGCCAGCAGCGGGGACAGAAGAGGGGATTCACCCCTCCACTTT. V gene TRBV5-4 combines with J gene TRBJ1-6, with 7 positions matching TRBD1. Germline CDR1 SGHNT, CDR2 YYREEE (reference sequence). The V and J ends lost 4 bases and 8 bases, in that order; junction bases with no gene match: 9. The CDR3 consists of 15 residues.

This clonotype is medium-sized. Its ends do not fully match the called genes, so a read error is possible. This rearrangement joins TRBV6-1 to TRBJ2-1; 8 bases map to TRBD1. The CDR3 length is 15 residues. Germline V gene lookup returns CDR1 MNHNS and CDR2 SASEGT. The CDR3 nucleotides are TGTGCCACCAGTGGAGTTCAAGGACAGGGCAGTGAGCAGTTCTTC. Amino acid sequence: CATSGVQGQGSEQFF.

This clonotype has just a few counts. The rearrangement links TRBV5-5 to TRBJ2-7, with D possibly called TRBD1 or TRBD2 (7 bases each). The germline CDR1 and CDR2 sequences are SGHKS and YYEKEE (reference sequence). V gave up 6 bases and J gave up 6 bases, with 22 bases separating them. The length of the CDR3 is 15 residues. DNA of the CDR3: TGTGCCAGCACCAGGGGGGGAGTAGAAGTATCCGAGCAGTACTTC. Protein sequence: CASTRGGVEVSEQYF.

This chain joins TRBV2 and TRBJ2-5; D is possibly TRBD2 (7 bases). CDR3 length equals 16 residues. V was cut by 6 bases and J by 5 bases, with 22 bases left in between. CDR1 and CDR2 from the germline V gene are SNHLY and FYNNEI. CDR3 amino acids: CASRDRGATGRETQYF. The CDR3 DNA reads as TGTGCCAGCAGAGATCGGGGGGCAACAGGGAGGGAGACCCAGTACTTC.

Relative to its sample, this clonotype is medium-sized. The chain links TRBV5-6 to TRBJ2-3; TRBD2 matches 9 bases. Trimming cost V 4 bases and J 1 base; bases outside gene matches: 13. Germline-derived CDR1 and CDR2 are SGHDT and YYEEEE. The CDR3 loop spans 18 amino acids. The CDR3 DNA follows: TGTGCCAGCAGCCTGATTAGCGGGAGCCTCCTCGGCACAGATACGCAGTATTTT. Translating gives CASSLISGSLLGTDTQYF. Filled out from reference TRBV5-6 and TRBJ2-3, the complete variable domain reads DAGVTQSPTHLIKTRGQQVTLRCSPKSGHDTVSWYQQALGQGPQFIFQYYEEEERQRGNFPDRFSGHQFPNYSSELNVNALLLGDSALYLCASSLISGSLLGTDTQYFGPGTRLTVL.

By share, this clonotype ranks as medium-sized. The gene calls are TRBV18 and TRBJ1-4; maybe TRBD1 (5 bases). V was cut by 5 bases and J by 7 bases, with 11 bases left in between. CDR3 length: 13 amino acids. Germline values: CDR1 KGHSH, CDR2 LQKENI. This chain's CDR3 is CASSRTTGEKLFF. The DNA of the CDR3 is TGTGCCAGCTCAAGAACAACAGGTGAAAAACTGTTTTTT.

This clonotype was picked up many times. CDR3 residues: CSVGEASGNTIYF. The CDR3 DNA reads TGCAGCGTTGGGGAGGCTTCTGGAAACACCATATATTTT. The V and J genes are TRBV29-1 and TRBJ1-3; no definite D call. CDR1 and CDR2 from the germline V gene are SQVTM and ANQGSEA. The CDR3 has 13 amino acids. The germline V and J ends were trimmed by 4 bases and 1 base, with 8 bases remaining between them.

This chain connects TRBV20-1 to TRBJ2-1, with a weak D call TRBD1 (5 bases). The germline V gene encodes CDR1 DFQATT and CDR2 SNEGSKA (reference sequence). Trimming pared 2 bases from V and 9 bases from J, leaving 8 bases between. The length of the CDR3 is 11 residues. CDR3 sequence (DNA): TGCAGTGCTAGAAGGGGTGGTGAGCAGTTCTTC. Encoded protein: CSARRGGEQFF.

This clonotype turned up a few times. The chain employs TRBV5-1 and TRBJ2-6; D not certain. The CDR3 runs to 17 residues. CDR1 is SGHRS, CDR2 YFSETQ, per germline. Trimming cost V 0 bases and J 0 bases, with 10 bases left between them. In DNA, the CDR3 is TGCGCCAGCAGCTTGGCCCTGCCTAACTCTGGGGCCAACGTCCTGACTTTC. It encodes CASSLALPNSGANVLTF.

With regard to this clonotype: A much larger clone is a single base away; this may be a read error. The V call is TRBV6-2 or TRBV6-3, the J call TRBJ1-2, with D perhaps TRBD1 (6 bases). The CDR3 contains 15 residues. From germline, CDR1 is MNHEY and CDR2 SVGEGT. The CDR3 loop reads CVSSYLGAFNYGYTF. CDR3 sequence (DNA): TGTGTCAGCAGTTACCTGGGGGCCTTTAACTATGGCTACACCTTC.

Points on this clonotype: A much larger clone lies one base from this, so it may be a read error. J is TRBJ1-6 and V is TRBV7-2, with D perhaps matching TRBD1 (6 bases). Looked up from germline, CDR1 is SGHTA and CDR2 is FQGNSA. V dropped 5 bases and J dropped 5 bases, with 16 bases sitting between them. This CDR3 is 16 amino acids long. CDR3 loop: CTSSPNPGANNSPLHF. In DNA, the CDR3 is TGTACCAGCAGCCCGAACCCAGGGGCAAATAATTCACCCCTCCACTTT. Based on the CDR3 plus reference TRBV7-2 and TRBJ1-6, the full variable domain is GAGVSQSPSNKVTEKGKDVELRCDPISGHTALYWYRQSLGQGLEFLIYFQGNSAPDKSGLPSDRFSAERTGGSVSTLTIQRTQQEDSAVYLCTSSPNPGANNSPLHFGNGTRLTVT.